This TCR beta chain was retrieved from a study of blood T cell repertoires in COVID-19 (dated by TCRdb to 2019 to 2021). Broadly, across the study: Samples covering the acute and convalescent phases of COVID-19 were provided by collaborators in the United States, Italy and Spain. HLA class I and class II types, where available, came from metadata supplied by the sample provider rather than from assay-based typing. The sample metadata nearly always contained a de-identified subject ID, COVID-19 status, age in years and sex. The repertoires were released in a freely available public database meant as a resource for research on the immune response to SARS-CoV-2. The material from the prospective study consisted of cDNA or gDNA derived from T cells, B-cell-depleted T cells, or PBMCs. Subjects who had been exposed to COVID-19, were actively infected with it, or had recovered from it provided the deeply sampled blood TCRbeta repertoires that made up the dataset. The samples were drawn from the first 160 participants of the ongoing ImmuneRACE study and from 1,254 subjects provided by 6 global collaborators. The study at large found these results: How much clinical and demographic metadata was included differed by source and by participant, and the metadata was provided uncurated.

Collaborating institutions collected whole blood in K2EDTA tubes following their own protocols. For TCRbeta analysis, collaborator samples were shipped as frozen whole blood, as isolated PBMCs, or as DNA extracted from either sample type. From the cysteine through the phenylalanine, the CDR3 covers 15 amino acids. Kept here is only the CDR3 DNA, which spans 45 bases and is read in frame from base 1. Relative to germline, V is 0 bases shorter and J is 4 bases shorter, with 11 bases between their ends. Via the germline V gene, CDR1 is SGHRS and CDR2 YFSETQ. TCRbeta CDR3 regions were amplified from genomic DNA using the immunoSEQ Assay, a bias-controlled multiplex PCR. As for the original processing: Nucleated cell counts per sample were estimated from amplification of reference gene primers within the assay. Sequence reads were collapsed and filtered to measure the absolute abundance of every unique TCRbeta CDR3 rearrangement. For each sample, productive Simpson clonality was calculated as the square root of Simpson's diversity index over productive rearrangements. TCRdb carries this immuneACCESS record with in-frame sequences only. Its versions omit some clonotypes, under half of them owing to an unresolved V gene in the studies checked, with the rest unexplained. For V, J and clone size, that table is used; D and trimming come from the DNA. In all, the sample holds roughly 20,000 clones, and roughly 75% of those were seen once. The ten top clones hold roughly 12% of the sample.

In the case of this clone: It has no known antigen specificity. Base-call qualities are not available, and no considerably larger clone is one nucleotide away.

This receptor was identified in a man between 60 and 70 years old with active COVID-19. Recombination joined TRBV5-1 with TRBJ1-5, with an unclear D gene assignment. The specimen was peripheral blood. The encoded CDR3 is CASSLAGGVNQPQHF. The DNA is TGCGCCAGCAGCTTGGCGGGCGGGGTGAATCAGCCCCAGCATTTT.